The 9 T cell receptor beta chains below come from one sample, sequenced in a study of identical twins. TCRdb re-derived calls from the 5' RACE reads in MiXCR, one entry per CDR3 protein. The sample lists more than 350,000 distinct CDR3 sequences, around 9% seen once, with approximately 9.3% in the top ten. Sequencing input: naive T cells sorted from blood. These receptors all come from a woman in her fifties or sixties in good health.

This clonotype showed up many times. The CDR3 nucleotides are TGCGCCAGCAGCTTGGAAGGAACTGAAGCTTTCTTT. Translating it yields CASSLEGTEAFF. The rearrangement joins TRBV5-1 to TRBJ1-1; no clear D. V lost 0 bases to trimming and J lost 5 bases, with 5 bases between them. The CDR3 is 12 residues long. In germline, CDR1 is SGHRS, CDR2 YFSETQ.

The table lists this clonotype with a few counts. The rearrangement links TRBV10-3 to TRBJ2-7, with D tentatively TRBD2 (6 bases). The CDR3 length is 13 residues. The V end lost 11 bases, the J end lost 6 bases, and 20 bases lay between the germline ends. In germline, CDR1 is ENHRY, CDR2 SYGVKD. Written as DNA, the CDR3 is TGTGCCCCCGGTGCCGGGGGAGTTAGCGAGCAGTACGTC. This gives the protein CAPGAGGVSEQYV.

The chain links TRBV12-3 or TRBV12-4 to TRBJ2-7, with TRBD2 identical over 13 bases. The CDR3 totals 15 residues. J gave up 1 base and V 6 bases, and 3 bases lay outside the gene matches. The CDR3 here is CASRGTSGTSYEQYF. The CDR3 bases are TGTGCCAGCAGAGGGACTAGCGGGACGTCCTACGAGCAGTACTTC.

This clonotype has only a few counts. The chain is built from TRBV30 and TRBJ2-1; possibly TRBD1 or TRBD2 for D (6 bases each). Per germline, CDR1 GTSNPN and CDR2 SVGIG (reference sequence). Trimming cost V 1 base and J 8 bases, with 12 bases left between them. The CDR3 covers 13 residues. The CDR3 loop is CAWSGLRGDEQFF. CDR3 DNA: TGTGCCTGGAGTGGACTGAGGGGGGATGAGCAGTTCTTC. Variable domain in full (rest from reference TRBV30 and TRBJ2-1): SQTIHQWPATLVQPVGSPLSLECTVEGTSNPNLYWYRQAAGRGLQLLFYSVGIGQISSEVPQNLSASRPQDRQFILSSKKLLLSDSGFYLCAWSGLRGDEQFFGPGTRLTVL.

This clonotype has a count of ten or more. This chain links TRBV5-1 with TRBJ2-1; no reliable D call. The CDR3 has 14 amino acids. Germline assignment: CDR1 SGHRS and CDR2 YFSETQ. The V end was cut by 0 bases, the J end by 3 bases, with 7 bases between. CDR3 in DNA: TGCGCCAGCAGCTTGGATGGCGACTACAATGAGCAGTTCTTC. Residues: CASSLDGDYNEQFF.

There are a few counts of this clonotype. CDR3 coding DNA: TGTGCCAGCAGTTCCAACAGGGAGAACACTGAAGCTTTCTTT. It yields the protein CASSSNRENTEAFF. The chain joins TRBV12-3 or TRBV12-4 to TRBJ1-1, with D maybe TRBD1 (6 bases). The CDR3 spans 14 residues. Deletions cut 4 bases from V and 1 base from J, with 10 bases between.

This clonotype has a count of ten or more. This chain links TRBV7-8 with TRBJ1-6; the match to TRBD1 covers 9 bases. The V gene's germline CDR1 is SGHVS and CDR2 FQNEAQ. The CDR3 extends over 16 amino acids. V gave up 1 base and J gave up 10 bases; unmatched junction bases: 8. CDR3 region: CASSLGRTGVGSPLHF. In DNA form, the CDR3 reads TGTGCCAGCAGCTTAGGGAGGACAGGGGTAGGATCACCCCTCCACTTT.

This clonotype was counted a few times. The chain couples TRBV5-1 to TRBJ2-5, with 8 positions matching TRBD2. J lost 2 bases, V lost 1 base, and 7 bases had no gene match. The CDR3 covers 16 residues. Germline CDR1 and CDR2: SGHRS and YFSETQ. For the CDR3, the DNA is TGCGCCAGCAGCTTGACGGGGTTAGCGGGACAAGAGACCCAGTACTTC. Translated: CASSLTGLAGQETQYF. Together with reference TRBV5-1 and TRBJ2-5, the CDR3 gives the full variable domain: KAGVTQTPRYLIKTRGQQVTLSCSPISGHRSVSWYQQTPGQGLQFLFEYFSETQRNKGNFPGRFSGRQFSNSRSEMNVSTLELGDSALYLCASSLTGLAGQETQYFGPGTRLLVL.

This clonotype was seen only a few times. The DNA for the CDR3 is TGCAGTGCTAGAGATCTTTTGGAGACCCAGTACTTC. This sequence encodes CSARDLLETQYF. V usage is TRBV20-1 and J usage is TRBJ2-5; no definite D call. V was cut by 0 bases and J by 5 bases, with 7 bases left in between. The CDR3 is 12 residues long. Germline CDR1 DFQATT, CDR2 SNEGSKA (reference sequence).